The source of this T cell receptor beta chain is a study of early T cells in non-severe SARS-CoV-2 infection. Across the study: From unsorted whole blood, bulk RNA was sequenced, and the chains remained unpaired. Study-level points and caveats: Clonotype matching in VDJdb favored anti-spike CD8 responses and did not capture private and CD4 specificities.

V lost 0 bases to trimming and J lost 7 bases, with 7 bases between them. Germline-derived CDR1 and CDR2 are SEHNR and FQNEAQ (reference sequence). The CDR3 has 14 amino acids. cDNA molecules, individually, were tagged with unique molecular identifiers. TCRdb processed the 5' RACE reads anew with MiXCR; each CDR3 protein has one entry. Of approximately 99,000 distinct CDR3 sequences in the sample, 12% were seen once. With respect to this clonotype: Its antigen is undetermined.

The sequence derives from an adult who was a healthcare worker with PCR-confirmed SARS-CoV-2 infection or an uninfected control (not recorded which). The sequenced material came from whole blood. The gene calls are TRBV7-9 and TRBJ1-6, with D unclear. CDR3 loop: CASSLAAGNSPLHF. In DNA form, the CDR3 reads TGTGCCAGCAGCTTAGCGGCGGGGAATTCACCCCTCCACTTT.